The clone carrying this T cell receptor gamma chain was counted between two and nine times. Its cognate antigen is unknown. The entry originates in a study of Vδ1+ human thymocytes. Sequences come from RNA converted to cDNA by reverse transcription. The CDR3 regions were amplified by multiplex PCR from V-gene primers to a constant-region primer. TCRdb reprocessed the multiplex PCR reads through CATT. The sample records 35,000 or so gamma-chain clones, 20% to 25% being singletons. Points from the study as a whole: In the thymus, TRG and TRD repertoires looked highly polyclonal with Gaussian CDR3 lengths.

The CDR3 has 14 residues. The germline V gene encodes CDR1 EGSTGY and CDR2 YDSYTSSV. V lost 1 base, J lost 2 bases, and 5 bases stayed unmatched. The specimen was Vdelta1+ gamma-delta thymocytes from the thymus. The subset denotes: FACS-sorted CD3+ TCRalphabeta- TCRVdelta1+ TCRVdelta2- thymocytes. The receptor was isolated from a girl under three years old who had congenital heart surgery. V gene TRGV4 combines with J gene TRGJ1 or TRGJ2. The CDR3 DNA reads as TGTGCCACCTGGGATGGCCGCCATTATTATAAGAAACTCTTT. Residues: CATWDGRHYYKKLF.